This T cell receptor (beta chain) was captured by sequencing in a study of T cell changes during pregnancy in multiple sclerosis. Sequencing used immunoSEQ multiplex PCR; TCRdb keeps in-frame clones, though not all of them. In the table there are some 80,000 clones, under 95% of which are singletons. Germline assignment: CDR1 LGHNA and CDR2 YNFKEQ. CDR3 length: 17 amino acids. Deletions cut 1 base from V and 3 bases from J, with 19 bases between. The rearrangement links TRBV4-2 to TRBJ2-7; D is possibly TRBD1 (6 bases). This clonotype originated in a female donor with multiple sclerosis, enrolled in a pregnancy study. Sequenced material: peripheral blood, taken before pregnancy. The CDR3 sequence: CASSQGGPGTKLYEQYF. In DNA, the CDR3 is TGTGCCAGCAGCCAAGGGGGTCCCGGGACAAAACTCTACGAGCAGTACTTC.